The TCR beta chain described here comes from a study of human T cells and chemical hapten exposure. This CDR3 is 18 amino acids long. Germline V CDR1 and CDR2: LGHNA, YNFKEQ. Trimming pared 1 base from V and 4 bases from J, leaving 22 bases between. This clonotype was observed a few times. TCRdb re-analysed the RACE reads in MiXCR, keeping a single row per CDR3 protein. The repertoire holds 130,000 or so distinct CDR3 sequences, with roughly 9.5% as singletons. Sample time point: healthy volunteer bleed at 2 weeks. The template was total RNA from unfractionated whole blood. The sequencing sample was made of whole blood. This sequence originates from a male donor in good health. Some clones in this sample may be carry-over from other donors' samples. The V and J genes are TRBV4-2 and TRBJ1-1; D call uncertain. The DNA of the CDR3 is TGTGCCAGCAGCCAAGTGATATCGGACTTGGTCGCAGGCACTGAAGCTTTCTTT. It is translated as CASSQVISDLVAGTEAFF.